This is a list of T cell receptor beta chains from one sample in a study of cytotoxic CD8 clonotypes in ibrutinib-treated CLL. Libraries were prepared by immunoSEQ multiplex PCR; TCRdb keeps only in-frame clonotypes and omits some of them. This sample has approximately 24,000 clones, with around 73% found just once. Material: PBMCs, obtained before ibrutinib treatment. The receptors here all came from a human donor with chronic lymphocytic leukemia. Both conserved end residues are part of each CDR3. D genes are given only for firm matches. Expanded clones are given a class, and other clones once, few, many or no size at all.

-,TRBJ1-5,-,TRBV19,TGTGCCAGTAGTATTCCGGGGCACCCGGTGGATCAGCCCCAGCATTTT,CASSIPGHPVDQPQHF
-,TRBJ2-2,-,TRBV25-1,TGTGCCAGCAGCAGGTGGCCAGGGGGGTACGGGGAGCTGTTTTTT,CASSRWPGGYGELFF
-,TRBJ2-3,-,TRBV25-1,TGTGCCAGCAGTTGGGACTTGCTCACGCAGTATTTT,CASSWDLLTQYF
-,TRBJ2-5,-,TRBV5-6,TGTGCCGGAAAAAACCCCCAAGAGACCCAGTACTTC,CAGKNPQETQYF
-,TRBJ2-7,-,TRBV12-2,TGTGCAAGTCGCTCGCACCACACGGGGGGAGGCGAGCAGTACTTC,CASRSHHTGGGEQYF
-,TRBJ2-3,TRBD2,TRBV11-3,TGTGCCAGCAGCTTTGGGCTAGCGGGAACAGATACGCAGTATTTT,CASSFGLAGTDTQYF
-,TRBJ1-4,TRBD1,TRBV7-2,TGTGCCAGCAGCCCTGGACAGGGGACAGAAAAACTGTTTTTT,CASSPGQGTEKLFF
-,TRBJ2-3,TRBD2,TRBV10-3,TGTGCCTCTAATCCGGGACTAGCGATAGATACGCAGTATTTT,CASNPGLAIDTQYF
-,TRBJ2-5,-,TRBV27,TGTGCCAGCAGTTTGTTCTCACGGTTCCAAGAGACCCAGTACTTC,CASSLFSRFQETQYF
-,TRBJ2-7,TRBD2,TRBV27,TGTGCCAGCAGTTTCTCAGCCTCGGGACTAGCCTACGAGCAGTACTTC,CASSFSASGLAYEQYF
-,TRBJ1-1,-,TRBV4-2,TGTGCCAGCAGCCAAGATCATTCAGGGAGCACTGAAGCTTTCTTT,CASSQDHSGSTEAFF
-,TRBJ2-1,TRBD1,TRBV7-9,TGTGCCAGCAGCTTCGGGACAGGGAGGGACAATGAGCAGTTCTTC,CASSFGTGRDNEQFF
-,TRBJ2-5,-,TRBV10-3,TGTGCCATCAGGGGGACAGTGCGGGGAGAGACCCAGTACTTC,CAIRGTVRGETQYF
-,TRBJ2-3,-,TRBV2,TGTGCCAGCAGTAGGACGTCAGATACGCAGTATTTT,CASSRTSDTQYF
once,TRBJ2-1,-,TRBV2,TGTGCCAGCAGTGAAGCGCTGACTAGAGGGAATGAGCAGTTCTTC,CASSEALTRGNEQFF
-,TRBJ2-3,TRBD2,TRBV7-2,TGTGCCAGCAGCTTAGTTGGGTTGGGGGGAGGGGATACGCAGTATTTT,CASSLVGLGGGDTQYF
-,TRBJ1-1,-,TRBV30,TGTGCCTGGAGTGTAAGCCGAAACACTGAAGCTTTCTTT,CAWSVSRNTEAFF
-,TRBJ1-2,-,TRBV10-1,TGCGCCAGCAGTGGTGGTGGTGCACAGGGTACCTATGGCTACACCTTC,CASSGGGAQGTYGYTF
-,TRBJ1-6,TRBD1,TRBV19,TGTGCCAGTAGTTCCCACCGATACAGGGGTACGGAATCACCCCTCCACTTT,CASSSHRYRGTESPLHF
-,TRBJ1-5,-,TRBV30,TGTGCCTGGAGTAGTGTGGGTATTAGCAATCAGCCCCAGCATTTT,CAWSSVGISNQPQHF
-,TRBJ2-7,-,TRBV7-8,TGTGCCAGCAGCTTAGTCAGGGGCTCCTACGAGCAGTACTTC,CASSLVRGSYEQYF
-,TRBJ2-6,-,TRBV19,TGTGCCAGCGACGCTGGGAGTCGTGGGGCCAACGTCCTGACTTTC,CASDAGSRGANVLTF
-,TRBJ2-7,TRBD1,TRBV11-3,TGTGCCAGCAGCGCGACCATGACCGGGACAGGTATACACTTC,CASSATMTGTGIHF
-,TRBJ2-7,TRBD1,TRBV28,TGTGCCAGCAGTCCTTCGGGGGACAGGCGCTACGAGCAGTACTTC,CASSPSGDRRYEQYF
-,TRBJ1-1,-,TRBV30,TGTGCCTGGAGTCCCGACCCGTCCGGGGACACTGAAGCTTTCTTT,CAWSPDPSGDTEAFF
once,TRBJ2-7,-,TRBV6-1,TGTGCCAGCAGCGTCACAGGTCACGAGCAGTACTTC,CASSVTGHEQYF
-,TRBJ2-7,-,TRBV6-5,TGTGCCAGCAGTAAACGACTAGGGGCGGTCCGCGAGCAGTACTTC,CASSKRLGAVREQYF
-,TRBJ2-1,TRBD1,TRBV18,TGTGCCAGCTCAGGGGACAGGGGGGCCTACAATGAGCAGTTCTTC,CASSGDRGAYNEQFF
-,TRBJ2-3,-,TRBV11-2,TGTGCCAGCAGCTTAATAATGGGGACAGATACGCAGTATTTT,CASSLIMGTDTQYF
-,TRBJ2-7,-,TRBV28,TGTGCCAGCCGGCGGATCTACGAGCAGTACTTC,CASRRIYEQYF
-,TRBJ2-7,-,TRBV14,TGTGCCAGCAGCCGAATGCATCCAGGGTCATTCTACGAGCAGTACTTC,CASSRMHPGSFYEQYF
-,TRBJ2-2,TRBD1,TRBV27,TGTGCCAGCAGTTCCCCGCCCGGACAGGGTTGGACCGGGGAGCTGTTTTTT,CASSSPPGQGWTGELFF
-,TRBJ2-7,TRBD2,TRBV7-2,TGTGCCAGCAGCTTAACTAGCGGAAGCTCCTACGAGCAGTACTTC,CASSLTSGSSYEQYF
few,TRBJ2-1,-,TRBV9,TGTGCCAGCAGCGTAGAACATTTCTCCTACAATGAGCAGTTCTTC,CASSVEHFSYNEQFF
-,TRBJ1-5,TRBD1,TRBV5-5,TGTGCCAGCAGCCACGGGGCGGGACAGGGCTCTCAGCCCCAGCATTTT,CASSHGAGQGSQPQHF
-,TRBJ1-2,-,TRBV6-1,TGTGCCAGCAGTGTAAGTTACTATGGCTACACCTTC,CASSVSYYGYTF
-,TRBJ1-2,TRBD1,TRBV7-2,TGTGCCAGCAGCTCTCCGGGACAGGGAGGCTATGGCTACACCTTC,CASSSPGQGGYGYTF